The 17 T cell receptor beta chains presented below share a single source sample, sequenced in a study of blood T cell repertoires in COVID-19. Here immunoSEQ multiplex PCR was the method, and the copy in TCRdb shows in-frame clones only, minus some. The sample shows fewer than 200,000 clones, about four fifths of them seen only once. The specimen was peripheral blood. The receptors were sampled from a man between 65 and 79 years old with active or convalescent COVID-19.

The V gene is TRBV15, the J gene TRBJ2-2; 12 bases fit TRBD1. From germline, CDR1 is LNHNV and CDR2 YYDKDF (reference sequence). The J segment lost 7 bases and the V segment lost 2 bases, leaving 11 bases of the junction unmatched. The CDR3 consists of 18 residues. CDR3 in amino acids: CATSRKRGGTGGIGELFF. Written as DNA, the CDR3 is TGTGCCACCAGCAGAAAGCGTGGCGGGACAGGGGGCATCGGGGAGCTGTTTTTT.

The chain employs TRBV7-9 and TRBJ2-6, with D possibly being TRBD1 (5 bases). Germline CDR1 SEHNR, CDR2 FQNEAQ (reference sequence). The CDR3 has 17 amino acids. Trimming removed 5 bases from V and 0 bases from J, with 14 bases in between. CDR3 sequence reads: CASSVSTGSSGANVLTF. CDR3 nucleotide sequence: TGTGCCAGCAGCGTAAGCACAGGAAGCTCTGGGGCCAACGTCCTGACTTTC.

The rearrangement joins TRBV10-3 to TRBJ2-3, with a tentative D call TRBD2 (6 bases). Germline V gives CDR1 ENHRY, CDR2 SYGVKD. The V end lost 4 bases, the J end lost 0 bases, and 23 bases lay between the germline ends. The CDR3 covers 19 residues. The CDR3, as DNA: TGTGCCATCAGTGGTGGAGGCGATGCGACTAGTCCTAGCACAGATACGCAGTATTTT. It encodes CAISGGGDATSPSTDTQYF.

This chain connects TRBV6-5 to TRBJ1-5; D gene uncertain. Trimming cost V 6 bases and J 0 bases, with 12 bases left between them. Germline CDR1 MNHEY, CDR2 SVGAGI. The CDR3 contains 15 residues. For the CDR3, the DNA is TGTGCCAGCAGACCTCGCGGAGTTAGCAATCAGCCCCAGCATTTT. Residues: CASRPRGVSNQPQHF.

At least ten counts were recorded for this clone. The chain carries TRBV5-6 and TRBJ1-2; 9 positions agree with TRBD1. CDR1 and CDR2 (germline): SGHDT, YYEEEE. Germline trimming cut 3 bases from V and 4 bases from J; bases unmatched to any gene: 1. CDR3 length equals 13 residues. The CDR3 spells CASSSGQGYGYTF. CDR3 bases: TGTGCCAGCAGCTCGGGACAGGGCTATGGCTACACCTTC.

The CDR3 loop reads CASSVGSGLGNSPLHF. CDR3 bases: TGTGCCAGCAGTGTCGGCTCGGGACTGGGAAATTCACCCCTCCACTTT. The J gene is TRBJ1-6, the V gene TRBV6-4, with TRBD1 as a possible D gene (5 bases). Germline CDR1 is MRHNA and CDR2 is SNTAGT. This CDR3 region has 16 residues. V was pared by 4 bases and J by 7 bases, with 17 bases between.

The gene calls are TRBV10-2 and TRBJ1-3; D is perhaps TRBD1 (5 bases). V lost 4 bases and J 3 bases, leaving 7 bases between the germline ends. The V gene's germline CDR1 is WSHSY and CDR2 SAAADI. This CDR3 is built from 13 residues. CDR3 bases: TGCGCCAGCAGTGTGGGGGGTGGAAACACCATATATTTT. Protein sequence: CASSVGGGNTIYF.

This chain connects TRBV19 to TRBJ1-3; D gene ambiguous. The V gene lost 10 bases and the J gene lost 0 bases, with 10 bases spanning the gap. The V gene's germline CDR1 is LNHDA and CDR2 SQIVND (reference sequence). The CDR3 is made up of 13 amino acids. Here the CDR3 DNA reads TGTGCCACCGCGAGGGACTCTGGAAACACCATATATTTT. Translation gives CATARDSGNTIYF.

This sequence joins TRBV12-3 or TRBV12-4 and TRBJ1-3, with no clear D. This CDR3 region has 13 residues. Trimming took 6 bases from V and 0 from J, leaving 6 bases between them. The CDR3 is CASRFSSGNTIYF. The CDR3 coding sequence is TGTGCCAGCAGATTCAGCTCTGGAAACACCATATATTTT.

The chain recombines TRBV6-2 or TRBV6-3 with TRBJ1-5; D uncertain. Germline-derived CDR1 and CDR2 are MNHEY and SVGEGT. Trimming removed 0 bases at V and 6 bases at J, with 3 bases between. CDR3 length equals 12 residues. The CDR3 spells CASSYSSQPQHF. Written as DNA, the CDR3 is TGTGCCAGCAGTTACTCGAGTCAGCCCCAGCATTTT.

This clone has more than one count but fewer than ten. The chain couples TRBV5-5 to TRBJ2-1; a weak D match, TRBD2 (6 bases). CDR3 length: 15 amino acids. Trimming removed 4 bases from V and 4 bases from J, with 15 bases in between. CDR1 and CDR2 from the germline V gene are SGHKS and YYEKEE (reference sequence). Here the CDR3 reads CASSGTFGGYNEQFF. The CDR3 nucleotides are TGTGCCAGCAGCGGGACTTTTGGGGGTTACAATGAGCAGTTCTTC.

The genes are TRBV7-9 and TRBJ1-2; maybe TRBD1 (5 bases). CDR1 SEHNR and CDR2 FQNEAQ come from the germline V gene (reference sequence). The CDR3 sequence is 13 residues long. V gave up 5 bases and J gave up 6 bases, with 13 bases separating them. CDR3 amino acids: CASSAQATDGYTF. The CDR3 DNA follows: TGTGCCAGCAGCGCACAGGCGACCGATGGCTACACCTTC.

As for this clone: Other DNA sequences within the sample encode an identical CDR3. J is TRBJ2-2 and V is TRBV18; D is possibly TRBD1 (6 bases). Trimming pared 3 bases from V and 0 bases from J, leaving 8 bases between. Germline V gene sequence: CDR1 KGHSH, CDR2 LQKENI. This CDR3 comprises 15 residues. In DNA, the CDR3 is TGTGCCAGCTCACCTGACAGGACGAACACCGGGGAGCTGTTTTTT. Translated, it gives CASSPDRTNTGELFF.

The V and J genes are TRBV4-3 and TRBJ1-6, with D possibly matching TRBD1 (5 bases). The CDR3 has 17 residues. V gave up 4 bases and J gave up 3 bases, with 16 bases separating them. Germline CDR1 reads LGHNA; CDR2 reads YSLEER. The CDR3 reads CASSRNPKGNYNSPLHF. The CDR3 region has the DNA TGCGCCAGCAGCCGAAACCCGAAGGGGAACTATAATTCACCCCTCCACTTT.

The chain joins TRBV5-1 to TRBJ2-5; 7 nucleotides match TRBD1. This CDR3 contains 15 residues. Germline CDR1 SGHRS, CDR2 YFSETQ. The junction had 7 bases not matched to a gene; V was cut back by 4 bases and J by 1 base. In DNA, the CDR3 is TGCGCCAGCAGCACCGTCGGACAGGTCCAAGAGACCCAGTACTTC. It encodes CASSTVGQVQETQYF.

This clone was detected a few times. The rearrangement joins TRBV7-9 to TRBJ2-1; D is possibly TRBD2 (5 bases). The germline V gene encodes CDR1 SEHNR and CDR2 FQNEAQ (reference sequence). The CDR3 extends over 12 amino acids. V was shortened by 5 bases and J by 8 bases, with 10 bases between the two germline ends. The CDR3 nucleotides are TGTGCCAGCAGCCTAATGCGGGATGAGCAGTTCTTC. Protein product: CASSLMRDEQFF.

The V call is TRBV5-1, the J call TRBJ2-5; TRBD1 is a possible D gene (6 bases). Germline values: CDR1 SGHRS, CDR2 YFSETQ. The CDR3 spans 14 residues. Deletions cut 4 bases from V and 0 bases from J, with 10 bases between. The DNA for the CDR3 is TGCGCCAGCAGCCTAGGACAGAACCAAGAGACCCAGTACTTC. It translates to CASSLGQNQETQYF.